What follows describes a single T cell receptor (beta chain). This record comes from a study of OX40 agonist ivuxolimab in advanced cancers. Samples were taken at baseline and on day 1 of cycles 4 and 7. This CDR3 has 15 amino acids. Germline lookup yields CDR1 SNHLY and CDR2 FYNNEI. The V end was cut by 3 bases, the J end by 6 bases, with 14 bases between. The assay was immunoSEQ multiplex PCR, and TCRdb's table has in-frame clones only and misses some. In the table there are tens of thousands of clones, 80% of which are singletons. Specimen: CD4+ or CD8+ T cells sorted from blood, collected in a trial of the OX40 agonist ivuxolimab. This TCR came from an adult with an advanced solid tumor such as melanoma, head and neck, liver or kidney cancer. The chain joins TRBV2 to TRBJ1-4; D not certain. Written as DNA, the CDR3 is TGTGCCAGCAGTGACGGTGTCAGGAGGGATGAAAAACTGTTTTTT. This sequence encodes CASSDGVRRDEKLFF.